Below, 7 T cell receptor beta chains from the same sample are listed, as sequenced in a study of shared clonotypes between healthy human individuals. Assay: immunoSEQ multiplex PCR; the TCRdb copy retains only in-frame clones and omits some. The table has fewer than 3 million clones, 80% to 95% seen once. The sequenced material came from naive CD4+ T cells from PBMCs. As for subset: CD45RA+ positively selected. These TCRs come from a man aged 18 to 29 in good health. Some clones in this sample may be carry-over from other donors' samples.

A single count supports this clone. The chain links TRBV7-9 to TRBJ1-2; 8 bases match TRBD1. The CDR3 runs 15 residues. V lost 1 base to trimming and J lost 7 bases; unmatched junction nucleotides: 8. Per germline, CDR1 SEHNR and CDR2 FQNEAQ (reference sequence). CDR3 sequence: CASSLVAGGISGYTF. The DNA of the CDR3 is TGTGCCAGCAGCTTAGTGGCAGGGGGCATTTCTGGCTACACCTTC.

This chain connects TRBV5-1 to TRBJ1-2, with TRBD1 identical over 12 bases. This CDR3 region has 15 residues. Per germline, CDR1 SGHRS and CDR2 YFSETQ. The trim removed 1 base at V and 6 bases at J, leaving 4 bases unmatched. DNA of the CDR3: TGCGCCAGCAGCTTGACCGGGACAGGGGGCGATGGCTACACCTTC. It encodes CASSLTGTGGDGYTF.

V is TRBV21-1 and J is TRBJ1-5. TRBV21-1 is labeled a pseudogene. The CDR3 totals 16 residues. Here the CDR3 DNA reads TGTGCCAGCAGCAACCGGGGGCCCATTAGCAATCAGCCCCAGCATTTT. Its translation: CASSNRGPISNQPQHF.

A word on this clone: This specimen includes other DNA sequences encoding the same CDR3. J is TRBJ1-4 and V is TRBV7-2; 9 bases line up with TRBD1. CDR3 length: 15 residues. Germline assignment: CDR1 SGHTA and CDR2 FQGNSA. Unmatched junction bases numbered 7, after V lost 3 bases and J lost 8 bases. The CDR3, as DNA: TGTGCCAGCAGCTTGGCGGGACAGGGTACGGAAAAACTGTTTTTT. The encoded protein is CASSLAGQGTEKLFF.

The chain has TRBV7-9 and TRBJ2-1; D unresolved. CDR3 length equals 15 residues. Looked up from germline, CDR1 is SEHNR and CDR2 is FQNEAQ (reference sequence). Trimming took 1 base from V and 4 from J, leaving 11 bases between them. This chain's CDR3 is CASSLVGGGYNEQFF. The CDR3 bases are TGTGCCAGCAGCTTAGTGGGTGGTGGATACAATGAGCAGTTCTTC.

The CDR3, as DNA: TGTGCCAGCAGTCCCCCACTAGCGGGAGGGCCAGATGAGCAGTTCTTC. This gives the protein CASSPPLAGGPDEQFF. This rearrangement joins TRBV28 to TRBJ2-1; 13 bases line up with TRBD2. This CDR3 region has 16 residues. The V gene end was trimmed by 5 bases and the J gene end by 8 bases; junction bases not matched to a gene: 9. Germline CDR1 MDHEN, CDR2 SYDVKM.

The chain uses TRBV27 and TRBJ2-1, with 10 nucleotides matching TRBD2. V trimming: 8 bases; J trimming: 7 bases; junction bases outside the gene matches: 5. CDR1 is MNHEY and CDR2 is SMNVEV in the germline V gene (reference sequence). The CDR3 consists of 13 residues. The DNA of the CDR3 is TGTGCCAGCTCTACTAGCGGGGTTAATGAGCAGTTCTTC. It yields the protein CASSTSGVNEQFF.